Each of the 8 T cell receptor beta chains below was sequenced from the same sample in a study of CD8 T cells in ankylosing spondylitis. Using its own MiXCR run on the 5' RACE reads, TCRdb lists one record per CDR3 protein. The table has approximately 290,000 distinct CDR3 sequences, 20% seen once; the top ten hold 3% to 4%. The sample consisted of blood, either unsorted or a sorted T cell fraction (not recorded which). The receptor source for this set is a female donor with ankylosing spondylitis or in good health (not recorded which).

V is TRBV12-3 or TRBV12-4 and J is TRBJ2-7; tentative D call: TRBD1 (5 bases). The CDR3 sequence is 14 residues long. Trimming removed 5 bases from V and 7 bases from J, with 18 bases in between. The CDR3 nucleotides read TGTGCCAGCAGTCTGTCTAGGGGCCCCGGGGAGCAGTACTTC. Protein: CASSLSRGPGEQYF.

Only a few counts were recorded for this clonotype. This chain links TRBV2 with TRBJ2-5; TRBD2 agrees at 7 bases. Germline V gene sequence: CDR1 SNHLY, CDR2 FYNNEI. The CDR3 runs to 13 residues. V shed 8 bases and J 7 bases; nucleotides not matched to a gene: 10. The CDR3 sequence is CASSLGLEVTQYF. For the CDR3, the DNA is TGTGCCAGCTCTCTCGGACTAGAGGTGACCCAGTACTTC.

This clonotype occurred a few times. The chain's CDR3 is CASSLERGNEQFF. The CDR3 nucleotides read TGCGCCAGCAGCTTGGAACGGGGGAATGAGCAGTTCTTC. This sequence joins TRBV5-1 and TRBJ2-1, with D possibly matching TRBD2 (6 bases). The CDR3 is 13 amino acids. Between the trimmed V and J ends, which lost 0 bases and 7 bases, there was a span of 8 bases. The germline V gene encodes CDR1 SGHRS and CDR2 YFSETQ.

The rearrangement joins TRBV7-6 to TRBJ2-1; TRBD2 aligns across 11 bases. Trimming at V came to 2 bases and at J to 8 bases, leaving 8 bases not matched to a gene. Germline V gene lookup returns CDR1 SGHVS and CDR2 FNYEAQ. The CDR3 has 16 residues. CDR3: CASSLLNSGGEDEQFF. CDR3 nucleotides: TGTGCCAGCAGCTTACTCAATAGCGGGGGGGAGGATGAGCAGTTCTTC.

The chain couples TRBV6-2 or TRBV6-3 to TRBJ1-2; 10 positions agree with TRBD1. The CDR3 is 16 amino acids. Per the germline V gene, CDR1 is MNHEY and CDR2 is SVGEGT. The V gene end was trimmed by 8 bases and the J gene end by 2 bases; junction bases not matched to a gene: 11. CDR3 coding DNA: TGTGCCAGCCGCGGGACAGGGGTATTTTGGAACTATGGCTACACCTTC. Its translation: CASRGTGVFWNYGYTF.

This clonotype occurred many times. V and J are TRBV25-1 and TRBJ1-1, with D maybe TRBD1 (5 bases). V lost 6 bases and J 2 bases, leaving 13 bases between the germline ends. The germline V gene encodes CDR1 MGHDK and CDR2 SYGVNS. The CDR3 covers 14 residues. DNA for the CDR3: TGTGCCAGCAGGAACGTGGGGCCTAACACTGAAGCTTTCTTT. It encodes CASRNVGPNTEAFF. The full variable domain, its missing parts supplied by reference TRBV25-1 and TRBJ1-1, is EADIYQTPRYLVIGTGKKITLECSQTMGHDKMYWYQQDPGMELHLIHYSYGVNSTEKGDLSSESTVSRIRTEHFPLTLESARPSHTSQYLCASRNVGPNTEAFFGQGTRLTVV.

The rearrangement uses TRBV20-1 and TRBJ1-1; 7 nucleotides match TRBD1. V was pared by 4 bases and J by 1 base, with 3 bases of the junction left unmatched. Per the germline V gene, CDR1 is DFQATT and CDR2 is SNEGSKA (reference sequence). CDR3 length: 13 residues. CDR3 protein: CSATGGSNTEAFF. The CDR3 bases are TGCAGTGCTACAGGGGGTTCGAACACTGAAGCTTTCTTT.

This clonotype occurred a few times. The chain recombines TRBV7-2 with TRBJ2-7; D ambiguous. Germline-derived CDR1 and CDR2 are SGHTA and FQGNSA. V lost 5 bases and J 0 bases, leaving 8 bases between the germline ends. The CDR3 consists of 13 residues. CDR3 coding DNA: TGTGCCAGCAGCGATTTTAGCTCCTACGAGCAGTACTTC. Translation gives CASSDFSSYEQYF.